The T cell receptor beta chain under discussion was sequenced for a study of T cells expressing NK-cell markers. This CDR3 region has 15 residues. The germline CDR1 and CDR2 sequences are SGHTA and FQGNSA. TCRdb reprocessed the 5' RACE reads, keeping one entry per CDR3 protein, no DNA. The sample includes some 110,000 distinct CDR3 sequences. The TCR comes from a woman aged 18 to 69 in good health. V and J are TRBV7-2 and TRBJ1-3. The sequenced material came from blood T cells: a sorted CD56 or NKG2C T cell subset, CD4+ or CD8+ T cells, or bulk PBMC T cells (not recorded which). The CDR3 is CASSIGPFSGNTIYF.